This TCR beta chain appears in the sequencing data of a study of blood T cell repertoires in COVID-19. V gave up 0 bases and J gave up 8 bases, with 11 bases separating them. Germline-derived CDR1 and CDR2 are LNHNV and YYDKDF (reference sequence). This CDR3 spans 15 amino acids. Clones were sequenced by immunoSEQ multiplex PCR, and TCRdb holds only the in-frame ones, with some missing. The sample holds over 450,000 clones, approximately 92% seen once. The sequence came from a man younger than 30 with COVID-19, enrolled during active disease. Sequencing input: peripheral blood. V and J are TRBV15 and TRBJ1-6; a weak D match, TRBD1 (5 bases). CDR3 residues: CATSRDQGSDSPLHF. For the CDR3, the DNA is TGTGCCACCAGCAGAGATCAGGGTTCTGATTCACCCCTCCACTTT.